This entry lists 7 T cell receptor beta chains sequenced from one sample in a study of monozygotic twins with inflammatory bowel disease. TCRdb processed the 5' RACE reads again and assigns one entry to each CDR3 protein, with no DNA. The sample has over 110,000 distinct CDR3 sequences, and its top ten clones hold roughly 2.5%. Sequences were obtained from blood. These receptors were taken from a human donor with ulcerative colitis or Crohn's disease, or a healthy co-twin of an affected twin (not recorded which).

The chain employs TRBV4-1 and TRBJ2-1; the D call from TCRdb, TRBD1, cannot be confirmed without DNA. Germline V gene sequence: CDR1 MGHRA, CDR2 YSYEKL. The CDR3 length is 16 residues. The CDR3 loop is CASSQYRDRGPNEQFF.

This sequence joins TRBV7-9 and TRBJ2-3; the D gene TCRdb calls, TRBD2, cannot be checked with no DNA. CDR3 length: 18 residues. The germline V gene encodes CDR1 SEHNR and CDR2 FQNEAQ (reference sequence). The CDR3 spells CASTDSYITKTAGDTQYF.

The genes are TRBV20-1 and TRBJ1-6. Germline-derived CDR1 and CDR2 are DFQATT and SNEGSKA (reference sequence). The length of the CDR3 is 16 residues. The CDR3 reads CSARPYRSSYNSPLHF.

CDR3 sequence: CAWHPGLGGYGYTF. This chain links TRBV30 with TRBJ1-2. CDR1 is GTSNPN, CDR2 SVGIG, per germline (reference sequence). CDR3 length: 14 amino acids.

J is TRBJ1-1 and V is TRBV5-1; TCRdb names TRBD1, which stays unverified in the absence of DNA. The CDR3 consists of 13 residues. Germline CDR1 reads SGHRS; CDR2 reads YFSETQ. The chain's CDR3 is CASSRTGVTEAFF.

CDR3 amino acids: CASSYSAGSSYTF. The J gene is TRBJ1-2, the V gene TRBV6-2 or TRBV6-3. The CDR3 extends over 13 amino acids. Germline V gene sequence: CDR1 MNHEY, CDR2 SVGEGT.

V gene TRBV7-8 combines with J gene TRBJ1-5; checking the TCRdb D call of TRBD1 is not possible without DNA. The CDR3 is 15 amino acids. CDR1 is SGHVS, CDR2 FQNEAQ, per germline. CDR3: CASSLTRGPNQPQHF.